The 20 T cell receptor beta chains below all came from one sample that was sequenced in a study of cytomegalovirus exposure and HLA in healthy donors. A multiplex PCR was run with 60 Vbeta primers and 13 Jbeta primers. The assay was immunoSEQ multiplex PCR, and TCRdb's table has in-frame clones only and misses some. Of under 150,000 clones listed, around 10% were seen once; the top ten hold roughly 6.4%. The sequenced sample was PBMCs. Receptors originate from a woman aged 40 to 50 in good health and CMV-seropositive.

The chain employs TRBV9 and TRBJ2-5; TRBD1 matches 8 bases. Germline V CDR1 and CDR2: SGDLS, YYNGEE. The V and J ends lost 4 bases and 5 bases, in that order; junction bases with no gene match: 13. The CDR3 is 16 residues long. CDR3 region: CASSSHGQGPLETQYF. CDR3 DNA sequence: TGTGCCAGCAGCTCCCACGGACAGGGCCCTTTGGAGACCCAGTACTTC. The complete variable domain, with remaining parts taken from reference TRBV9 and TRBJ2-5, reads DSGVTQTPKHLITATGQRVTLRCSPRSGDLSVYWYQQSLDQGLQFLIQYYNGEERAKGNILERFSAQQFPDLHSELNLSSLELGDSALYFCASSSHGQGPLETQYFGPGTRLLVL.

This chain uses TRBV19 with TRBJ1-6, with D uncertain. Germline V gene sequence: CDR1 LNHDA, CDR2 SQIVND (reference sequence). The CDR3 is 15 amino acids. V lost 3 bases and J 5 bases, leaving 11 bases between the germline ends. CDR3 amino acids: CASSIGGQNNSPLHF. The CDR3 coding sequence is TGTGCCAGTAGTATTGGAGGGCAAAATAATTCACCCCTCCACTTT.

This clone was seen only a few times. The genes are TRBV27 and TRBJ2-7, with 9 nucleotides matching TRBD1. The J segment lost 1 base and the V segment lost 5 bases, leaving 3 bases of the junction unmatched. This CDR3 is 14 amino acids long. Germline loops: CDR1 MNHEY, CDR2 SMNVEV (reference sequence). CDR3 residues: CASSRTGASYEQYF. The CDR3 coding sequence is TGTGCCAGCAGTAGGACAGGGGCATCCTACGAGCAGTACTTC.

V gene TRBV27 combines with J gene TRBJ2-1; TRBD2 agrees at 8 bases. The CDR3 is made up of 15 amino acids. CDR1 and CDR2 from the germline V gene are MNHEY and SMNVEV (reference sequence). V gave up 5 bases and J gave up 4 bases; unmatched junction bases: 7. Here the CDR3 reads CASSIRTSPYNEQFF. DNA for the CDR3: TGTGCCAGCAGTATAAGGACTAGCCCTTACAATGAGCAGTTCTTC.

The rearrangement joins TRBV5-1 to TRBJ2-5, with TRBD2 matching over 14 bases. Per the germline V gene, CDR1 is SGHRS and CDR2 is YFSETQ. Losses at the gene ends were 3 bases for V and 1 base for J; bases not matched to a gene: 2. CDR3 length equals 16 residues. The CDR3 region has the DNA TGCGCCAGCAGCTCGGGACTAGCGGGGGCCCAAGAGACCCAGTACTTC. Its protein product is CASSSGLAGAQETQYF.

The chain uses TRBV2 and TRBJ1-1; D might be TRBD1 (5 bases). Per the germline V gene, CDR1 is SNHLY and CDR2 is FYNNEI. The CDR3 is made up of 14 amino acids. Trimming cost V 6 bases and J 0 bases, with 11 bases left between them. CDR3 coding DNA: TGTGCCAGCAGGGCGACAGACTTGAACACTGAAGCTTTCTTT. It is translated as CASRATDLNTEAFF. Using reference TRBV2 and TRBJ1-1 for the parts outside the CDR3, the full variable domain is EPEVTQTPSHQVTQMGQEVILRCVPISNHLYFYWYRQILGQKVEFLVSFYNNEISEKSEIFDDQFSVERPDGSNFTLKIRSTKLEDSAMYFCASRATDLNTEAFFGQGTRLTVV.

V and J are TRBV7-6 and TRBJ1-6; 8 bases align to TRBD1. Looked up from germline, CDR1 is SGHVS and CDR2 is FNYEAQ. Trimming removed 3 bases from V and 7 bases from J; junction bases left unmatched: 11. The CDR3 is made up of 17 amino acids. The CDR3, as DNA: TGTGCCAGCAGCTTGGCAGGGACAGGCCGGTTGAATTCACCCCTCCACTTT. Translated, it gives CASSLAGTGRLNSPLHF.

This clone has only a few counts. The chain joins TRBV13 to TRBJ1-5; D is ambiguous. CDR3 length: 14 residues. Germline CDR1 and CDR2: PRHDT and FYEKMQ (reference sequence). The V end lost 4 bases, the J end lost 1 base, and 8 bases lay between the germline ends. CDR3 DNA: TGTGCCAGCAGCTCCCGGGAAAGCAATCAGCCCCAGCATTTT. Translating it yields CASSSRESNQPQHF.

The V and J genes are TRBV6-6 and TRBJ2-1; D unresolved. Deletions cut 0 bases from V and 5 bases from J, with 11 bases between. The CDR3 has 15 amino acids. The V gene's germline CDR1 is MNHNY and CDR2 SVGAGI (reference sequence). As DNA, the CDR3 is TGTGCCAGCAGTTACTCTAGCTTAGTCGACAATGAGCAGTTCTTC. Amino acid sequence: CASSYSSLVDNEQFF.

This clone was found a few times. The V call is TRBV6-1, the J call TRBJ2-2, with 11 bases aligning to TRBD2. The CDR3 is made up of 17 amino acids. V lost 3 bases to trimming and J lost 2 bases; unmatched junction nucleotides: 5. The germline gives CDR1 MNHNS, CDR2 SASEGT. The CDR3 spells CASSEELAGANTGELFF. Written as DNA, the CDR3 is TGTGCCAGCAGTGAGGAACTAGCGGGGGCCAACACCGGGGAGCTGTTTTTT.

This clone was seen only a few times. The rearrangement joins TRBV6-5 to TRBJ1-4; no definite D call. Germline V gene lookup returns CDR1 MNHEY and CDR2 SVGAGI. This CDR3 spans 15 amino acids. V lost 5 bases and J 7 bases, leaving 17 bases between the germline ends. The CDR3: CASSTPSGGSEKLFF. CDR3 nucleotides: TGTGCCAGCAGTACTCCTTCCGGAGGTAGTGAAAAACTGTTTTTT.

This clone was found a few times. The V call is TRBV5-1, the J call TRBJ2-4; 9 positions match TRBD1. The CDR3 sequence is 17 residues long. The germline gives CDR1 SGHRS, CDR2 YFSETQ. V was clipped by 4 bases and J by 8 bases; unmatched bases: 16. The CDR3 is CASSPTKQGAGLDIQYF. CDR3 sequence (DNA): TGCGCCAGCAGCCCAACTAAACAGGGGGCCGGGTTGGACATTCAGTACTTC. Supplemented by reference TRBV5-1 and TRBJ2-4, the full variable domain reads KAGVTQTPRYLIKTRGQQVTLSCSPISGHRSVSWYQQTPGQGLQFLFEYFSETQRNKGNFPGRFSGRQFSNSRSEMNVSTLELGDSALYLCASSPTKQGAGLDIQYFGAGTRLSVL.

This clone was seen a handful of times. The chain joins TRBV6-5 to TRBJ1-4; perhaps TRBD1 as D (5 bases). Trimming stripped 1 base from V and 7 bases from J, with 13 bases between. CDR1 and CDR2 (germline): MNHEY, SVGAGI. CDR3 length equals 15 residues. CDR3 in DNA: TGTGCCAGCAGTTACTTGGGGCTTCAGGGTGAAAAACTGTTTTTT. It translates to CASSYLGLQGEKLFF.

This clone was detected only a few times. The rearrangement uses TRBV2 and TRBJ1-2; D is unresolved. Trimming took 2 bases from V and 8 from J, leaving 15 bases between them. The CDR3 runs to 14 residues. Germline V gene data show CDR1 as SNHLY and CDR2 as FYNNEI. CDR3: CASSEYSSSGGYTF. The CDR3 DNA follows: TGTGCCAGCAGTGAATACTCCTCTTCGGGAGGCTACACCTTC. The full variable domain, its missing parts supplied by reference TRBV2 and TRBJ1-2, is EPEVTQTPSHQVTQMGQEVILRCVPISNHLYFYWYRQILGQKVEFLVSFYNNEISEKSEIFDDQFSVERPDGSNFTLKIRSTKLEDSAMYFCASSEYSSSGGYTFGSGTRLTVV.

V gene TRBV4-2 combines with J gene TRBJ2-1, with D perhaps TRBD2 (6 bases). This CDR3 comprises 13 residues. From germline, CDR1 is LGHNA and CDR2 YNFKEQ. The ends were cut back, 0 bases at V and 14 bases at J, with 14 bases in the middle. Written as DNA, the CDR3 is TGTGCCAGCAGCCAAGAAGGCGGGGTCAGAAAGTTCTTC. It codes for CASSQEGGVRKFF.

This clone was detected a few times. J is TRBJ2-3 and V is TRBV5-1; D is ambiguous. The CDR3 has 14 residues. V lost 4 bases to trimming and J lost 2 bases, with 11 bases between them. Germline V gene data show CDR1 as SGHRS and CDR2 as YFSETQ. The CDR3 protein is CASSVASPTDTQYF. In DNA form, the CDR3 reads TGCGCCAGCAGCGTCGCGTCCCCCACAGATACGCAGTATTTT.

This clone was found a few times. The rearrangement joins TRBV6-1 to TRBJ2-1; D remains ambiguous. The germline gives CDR1 MNHNS, CDR2 SASEGT. Between the trimmed V and J ends, which lost 2 bases and 0 bases, there was a span of 8 bases. CDR3 length: 15 amino acids. CDR3 bases: TGTGCCAGCAGTGAAATTTCGGGCTCCTACAATGAGCAGTTCTTC. Encoded protein: CASSEISGSYNEQFF.

The CDR3, as DNA: TGCGCCAGCAGCCAAAGTAGAGGGTTGAACACTGAAGCTTTCTTT. Its protein is CASSQSRGLNTEAFF. This sequence joins TRBV4-3 and TRBJ1-1; D gene unclear. CDR1 is LGHNA and CDR2 is YSLEER in the germline V gene. The length of the CDR3 is 15 residues. With 2 bases removed from V and 0 bases from J, the gap between germline ends came to 10 bases.

This clone was seen a handful of times. The rearrangement links TRBV7-2 to TRBJ1-5; possible D gene TRBD1, 5 bases. This CDR3 spans 13 amino acids. Trimming cost V 5 bases and J 2 bases, with 7 bases left between them. Germline V gene sequence: CDR1 SGHTA, CDR2 FQGNSA. In nucleotides, the CDR3 is TGTGCCAGCAGCCAGGGTGGCAATCAGCCCCAGCATTTT. Translated, it gives CASSQGGNQPQHF. The full variable domain, its missing parts supplied by reference TRBV7-2 and TRBJ1-5, is GAGVSQSPSNKVTEKGKDVELRCDPISGHTALYWYRQSLGQGLEFLIYFQGNSAPDKSGLPSDRFSAERTGGSVSTLTIQRTQQEDSAVYLCASSQGGNQPQHFGDGTRLSIL.

This chain uses TRBV11-3 with TRBJ2-7; 10 nucleotides agree with TRBD1. This CDR3 spans 14 amino acids. The germline gives CDR1 SGHNT, CDR2 YENEEA. V trimming: 7 bases; J trimming: 3 bases; junction bases outside the gene matches: 6. The CDR3 DNA reads as TGTGCCAGCACCTCAAGGACAGGGGGCTACGAGCAGTACTTC. This codes for CASTSRTGGYEQYF. The full variable domain, rest sourced from reference TRBV11-3 and TRBJ2-7, is EAGVVQSPRYKIIEKKQPVAFWCNPISGHNTLYWYLQNLGQGPELLIRYENEEAVDDSQLPKDRFSAERLKGVDSTLKIQPAELGDSAVYLCASTSRTGGYEQYFGPGTRLTVT.